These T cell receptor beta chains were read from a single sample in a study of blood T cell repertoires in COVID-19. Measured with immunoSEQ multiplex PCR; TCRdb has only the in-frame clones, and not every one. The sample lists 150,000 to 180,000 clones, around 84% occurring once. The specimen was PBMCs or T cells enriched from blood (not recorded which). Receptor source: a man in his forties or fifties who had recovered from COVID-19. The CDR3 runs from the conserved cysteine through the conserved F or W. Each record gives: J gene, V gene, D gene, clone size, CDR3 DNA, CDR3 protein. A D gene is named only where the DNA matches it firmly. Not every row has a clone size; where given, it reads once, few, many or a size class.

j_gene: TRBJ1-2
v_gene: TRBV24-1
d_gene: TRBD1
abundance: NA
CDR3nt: TGTGCCACCAGTGGGCCGGGACGACAGGGGCATAAGGGCTATGGCTACACCTTC
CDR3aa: CATSGPGRQGHKGYGYTF

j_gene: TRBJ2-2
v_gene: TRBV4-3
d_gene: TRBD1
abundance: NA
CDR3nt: TGCGCCAGCAGCCAAAGGACAGGGTCGGCCGGGGAGCTGTTTTTT
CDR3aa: CASSQRTGSAGELFF

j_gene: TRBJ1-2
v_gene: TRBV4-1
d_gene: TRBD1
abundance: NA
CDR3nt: TGCGCCAGCAGCCAAATATTATCATTCGGGACAGGGAATGGCTACACCTTC
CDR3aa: CASSQILSFGTGNGYTF

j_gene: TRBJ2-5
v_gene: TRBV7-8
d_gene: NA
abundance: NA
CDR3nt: TGTGCCAGCAGCACTGAACTACTAGTTCAAGAGACCCAGTACTTC
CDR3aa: CASSTELLVQETQYF

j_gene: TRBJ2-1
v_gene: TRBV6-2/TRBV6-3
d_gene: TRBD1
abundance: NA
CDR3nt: TGTGCCAGCAGTTACTACGGGACAGGGGGAAATGAGCAGTTCTTC
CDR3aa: CASSYYGTGGNEQFF

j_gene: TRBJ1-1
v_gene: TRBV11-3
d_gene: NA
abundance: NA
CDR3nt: TGTGCCAGCAGCTCAACAGACGAAGCTTTCTTT
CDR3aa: CASSSTDEAFF

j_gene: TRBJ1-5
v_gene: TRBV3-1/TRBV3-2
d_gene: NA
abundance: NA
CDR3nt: TGTGCCAGCAGCCCCCGGGGGAGCAATCAGCCCCAGCATTTT
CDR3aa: CASSPRGSNQPQHF

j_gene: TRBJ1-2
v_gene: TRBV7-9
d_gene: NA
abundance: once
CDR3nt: TGTGCCAGCACCTCCCCGGCGGGGGGGAACTATGGCTACACCTTC
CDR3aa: CASTSPAGGNYGYTF

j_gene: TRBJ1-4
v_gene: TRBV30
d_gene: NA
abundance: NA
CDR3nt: TGTGCCTGGAGTGAGGAGTCCCGGCGGAATGAAAAACTGTTTTTT
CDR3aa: CAWSEESRRNEKLFF

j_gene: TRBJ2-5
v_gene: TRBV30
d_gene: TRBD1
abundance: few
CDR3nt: TGTGCCTGGGGACAGGGCGCGAAGACCCAGTACTTC
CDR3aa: CAWGQGAKTQYF

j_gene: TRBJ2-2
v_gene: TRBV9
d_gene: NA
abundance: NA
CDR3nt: TGTGCCAGCAGCCCACAGAACACCGGGGAGCTGTTTTTT
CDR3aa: CASSPQNTGELFF

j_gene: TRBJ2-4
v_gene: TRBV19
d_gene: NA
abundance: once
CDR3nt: TGTGCCAGTAGTACGAAGGGCAGGGAGGCTCAGTACTTC
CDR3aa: CASSTKGREAQYF

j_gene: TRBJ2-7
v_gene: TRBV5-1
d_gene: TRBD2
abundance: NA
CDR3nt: TGCGCCAGCAGCGCCGGGACTAGCGGGGGGACCACCTACGAGCAGTACTTC
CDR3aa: CASSAGTSGGTTYEQYF

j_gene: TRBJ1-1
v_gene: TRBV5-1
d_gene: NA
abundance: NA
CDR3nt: TGCGCCAGCAGCTTGGACAGGGTGACGAACACTGAAGCTTTCTTT
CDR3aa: CASSLDRVTNTEAFF

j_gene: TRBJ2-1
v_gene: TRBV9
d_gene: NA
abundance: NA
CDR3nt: TGTGCCAGCAGCCCCCGTGGAGACGCGGGTGAGCAGTTCTTC
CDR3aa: CASSPRGDAGEQFF

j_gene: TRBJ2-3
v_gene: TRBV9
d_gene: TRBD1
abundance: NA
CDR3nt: TGTGCCAGCAGCCCCCGGACAGGGACAGATACGCAGTATTTT
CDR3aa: CASSPRTGTDTQYF

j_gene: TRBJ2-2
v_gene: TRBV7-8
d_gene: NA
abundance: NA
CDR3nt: TGTGCCAGCAGCTTAAGGGGGGGAAAGACCGGGGAGCTGTTTTTT
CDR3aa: CASSLRGGKTGELFF

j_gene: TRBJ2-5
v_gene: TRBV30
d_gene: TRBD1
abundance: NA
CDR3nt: TGTGCCTGGAGTCCGGGACAGGGCTTCCAAGAGACCCAGTACTTC
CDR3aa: CAWSPGQGFQETQYF

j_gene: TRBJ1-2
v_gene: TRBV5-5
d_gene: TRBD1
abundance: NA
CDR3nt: TGTGCCAGCAGCGGGGATGCGGGACAGGCTAACTATGGCTACACCTTC
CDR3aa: CASSGDAGQANYGYTF

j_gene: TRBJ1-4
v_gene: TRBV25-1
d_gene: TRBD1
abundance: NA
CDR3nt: TGTGCCAGCAGTGAATCTGGGACAGGGTCAGAAAAACTGTTTTTT
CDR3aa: CASSESGTGSEKLFF

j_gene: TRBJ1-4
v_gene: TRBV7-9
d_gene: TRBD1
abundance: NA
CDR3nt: TGTGCCAGCAGCTTATCCGGGACAGTTGAAAAACTGTTTTTT
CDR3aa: CASSLSGTVEKLFF

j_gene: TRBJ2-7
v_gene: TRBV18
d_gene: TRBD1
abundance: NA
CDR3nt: TGTGCCAGCTCACCAGGGACAGGGACCTACGAGCAGTACTTC
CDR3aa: CASSPGTGTYEQYF

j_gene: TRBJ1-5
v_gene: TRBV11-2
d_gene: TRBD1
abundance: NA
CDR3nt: TGTGCCAGCAGCTTACAGGGGGCGTACAATCAGCCCCAGCATTTT
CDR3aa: CASSLQGAYNQPQHF

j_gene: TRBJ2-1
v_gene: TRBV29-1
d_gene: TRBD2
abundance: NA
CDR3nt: TGCAGCGTTGACGGCGGGGGGGCCAATGAGCAGTTCTTC
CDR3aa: CSVDGGGANEQFF

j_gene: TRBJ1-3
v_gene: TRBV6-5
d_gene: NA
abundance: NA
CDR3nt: TGTGCCAGCAGTCCCTCGAGCTCTGGAAACACCATATATTTT
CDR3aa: CASSPSSSGNTIYF

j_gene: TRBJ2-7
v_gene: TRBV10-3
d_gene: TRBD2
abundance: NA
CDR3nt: TGTGCCATCAGCGGACTAGCGGGGCTCTCCTACGAGCAGTACTTC
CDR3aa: CAISGLAGLSYEQYF

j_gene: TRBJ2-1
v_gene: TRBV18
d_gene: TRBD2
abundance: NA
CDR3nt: TGTGCCAGCTCTTACGGGACTAGCGGGGGACCTTACAATGAGCAGTTCTTC
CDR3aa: CASSYGTSGGPYNEQFF

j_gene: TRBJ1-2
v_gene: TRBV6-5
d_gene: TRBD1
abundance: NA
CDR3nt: TGTGCGTCCTCCGACGACAGGGCGTTCTATGGCTACACCTTC
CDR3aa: CASSDDRAFYGYTF

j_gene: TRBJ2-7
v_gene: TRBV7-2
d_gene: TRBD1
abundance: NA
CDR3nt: TGTGCCAGCAGCCCCCGGGACAGGGGCTACGAGCAGTACTTC
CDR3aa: CASSPRDRGYEQYF

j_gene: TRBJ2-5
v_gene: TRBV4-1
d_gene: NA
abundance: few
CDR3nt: TGCGCCAGCAGCCAACAGGTGACCCAAGAGACCCAGTACTTC
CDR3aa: CASSQQVTQETQYF

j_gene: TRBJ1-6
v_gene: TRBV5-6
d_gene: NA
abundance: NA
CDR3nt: TGTGCCAGCAGCTGGGGGCCTAATTCACCCCTCCACTTT
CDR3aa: CASSWGPNSPLHF

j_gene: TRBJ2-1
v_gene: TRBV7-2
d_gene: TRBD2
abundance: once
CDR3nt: TGTGCCAGCAGCTTCTCAGCGGGGGGAGTAGATGAGCAGTTCTTC
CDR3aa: CASSFSAGGVDEQFF

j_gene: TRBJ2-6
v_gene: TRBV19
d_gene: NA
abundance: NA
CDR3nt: TGTGCCAGTAGTCAGGCGTCCTCTGGGGCCAACGTCCTGACTTTC
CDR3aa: CASSQASSGANVLTF

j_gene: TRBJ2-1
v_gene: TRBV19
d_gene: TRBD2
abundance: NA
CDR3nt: TGTGCCAGTAGGACTGCACCGGGACTAGCGGTTTCCCAGTTCTTC
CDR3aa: CASRTAPGLAVSQFF

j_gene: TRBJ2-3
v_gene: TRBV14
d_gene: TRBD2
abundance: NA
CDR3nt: TGTGCCAGCAGCCTCCGACTAGCGGGGTTGCGCGGGGATACGCAGTATTTT
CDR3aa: CASSLRLAGLRGDTQYF

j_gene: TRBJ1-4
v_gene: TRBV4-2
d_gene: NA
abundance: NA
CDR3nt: TGTGCCAGCAGCCAAGATTGGGGCAGGTCTAATGAAAAACTGTTTTTT
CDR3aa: CASSQDWGRSNEKLFF

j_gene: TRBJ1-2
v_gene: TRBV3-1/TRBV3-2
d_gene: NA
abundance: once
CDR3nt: TGTGCCAGCAGCCAAGCGGGGGAAGACACCTTC
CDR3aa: CASSQAGEDTF

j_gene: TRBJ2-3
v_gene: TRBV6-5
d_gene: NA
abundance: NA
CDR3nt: TGTGCCAGCAGTTATTCTTACACAGATACGCAGTATTTT
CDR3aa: CASSYSYTDTQYF

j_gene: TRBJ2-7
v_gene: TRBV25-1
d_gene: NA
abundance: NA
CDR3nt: TGTGCCAGCACCGAAGGGGGGGGCGAGCAATACTTC
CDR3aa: CASTEGGGEQYF

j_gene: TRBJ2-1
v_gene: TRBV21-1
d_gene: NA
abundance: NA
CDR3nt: TGTGCCAGCAGCAAACGGTTAAGGGCAGCGGGGGGGACGAGCGAGTTCTTC
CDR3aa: CASSKRLRAAGGTSEFF

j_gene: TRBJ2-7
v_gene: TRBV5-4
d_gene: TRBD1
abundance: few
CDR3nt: TGTGCCAGCAGCTTGGTCGGGACAGGCTCCTACGAGCAGTACTTC
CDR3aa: CASSLVGTGSYEQYF